This T cell receptor beta chain was retrieved from a study of blood T cell repertoires in COVID-19. The CDR3 runs to 20 residues. Germline CDR1 and CDR2: SNHLY and FYNNEI. Trimming at V came to 4 bases and at J to 1 base, leaving 20 bases not matched to a gene. Sequenced by immunoSEQ multiplex PCR; TCRdb stores in-frame clones only, minus some. The sample has 200,000 to 300,000 clones, roughly 86% seen once. This clone came up once. The chain combines TRBV2 with TRBJ2-7; 9 bases are shared with TRBD1. Sequences were obtained from PBMCs or T cells enriched from blood (not recorded which). This sequence originates from a woman in her twenties or thirties with acute COVID-19. The CDR3 reads CASSVPLPSARDRVSYEQYF. The CDR3, as DNA: TGTGCCAGCAGTGTTCCACTACCGTCCGCCCGGGACAGGGTTTCCTACGAGCAGTACTTC.